The 27 T cell receptor beta chains listed next were all sequenced from one sample in a study of cytomegalovirus exposure and HLA in healthy donors. PCR was performed using 60 Vbeta and 13 Jbeta primers. TCRdb's copy holds only in-frame clones and misses some; the assay was immunoSEQ multiplex PCR. The sample includes about 130,000 clones, less than 85% seen only once; the top ten take roughly 2%. Sequenced input: PBMCs. The source is a woman aged 40 to 50 in good health and CMV-seropositive.

The chain employs TRBV6-1 and TRBJ2-7, with D unresolved. Trimming removed 2 bases from V and 3 bases from J, with 8 bases in between. This CDR3 is built from 13 residues. Germline V gene data show CDR1 as MNHNS and CDR2 as SASEGT. The CDR3 coding sequence is TGTGCCAGCAGTGAAAGCCCCAACTACGAGCAGTACTTC. Residues: CASSESPNYEQYF.

This clone was observed once. The chain recombines TRBV2 with TRBJ1-5; D is possibly TRBD1 (6 bases). This CDR3 region has 13 residues. Germline V gives CDR1 SNHLY, CDR2 FYNNEI. V lost 3 bases and J lost 9, with 12 bases in between. This chain's CDR3 is CASSEDSRRPQHF. The CDR3 DNA reads TGTGCCAGCAGTGAGGACAGCCGGCGGCCCCAGCATTTT.

The genes are TRBV7-3 and TRBJ2-7; tentative D call: TRBD2 (5 bases). Deletions cut 5 bases from V and 2 bases from J, with 10 bases between. Germline CDR1 and CDR2: SGHTA and FQGTGA. This CDR3 is 13 amino acids long. The CDR3 loop reads CASSRDGAYEQYF. CDR3 nucleotides: TGTGCCAGCAGCCGCGACGGGGCCTACGAGCAGTACTTC.

CDR3 residues: CAWSVPGNVRSPLHF. CDR3 DNA sequence: TGTGCCTGGAGTGTACCAGGAAACGTTCGGTCACCCCTCCACTTT. The J gene is TRBJ1-6, the V gene TRBV30; D remains unclear. V shed 0 bases and J shed 10 bases, with 16 bases lying between them. The CDR3 totals 15 residues. CDR1 and CDR2 (germline): GTSNPN, SVGIG (reference sequence).

The V and J genes are TRBV12-5 and TRBJ2-5; D is perhaps TRBD2 (6 bases). CDR1 LGHNT and CDR2 FRNRAP come from the germline V gene. The CDR3 spans 14 residues. Trimming left V 5 bases short and J 7 bases short, with 17 bases between. CDR3 nucleotide sequence: TGTGCTAGTGGTGAATCCGGGAAAGCGGGGACCCAGTACTTC. This gives the protein CASGESGKAGTQYF.

The chain couples TRBV12-5 to TRBJ1-1; 8 bases agree with TRBD1. The V gene's germline CDR1 is LGHNT and CDR2 FRNRAP. Trimming at V came to 10 bases and at J to 3 bases, leaving 10 bases not matched to a gene. The CDR3 has 14 amino acids. The CDR3 DNA sequence: TGTGCTACCGGGACAGGAGGTTTAGACACTGAAGCTTTCTTT. Translating gives CATGTGGLDTEAFF.

This clone was detected only a few times. This chain joins TRBV5-1 and TRBJ2-6, with D unclear. The ends were cut back, 0 bases at V and 2 bases at J, with 9 bases in the middle. CDR3 length equals 16 residues. The V gene's germline CDR1 is SGHRS and CDR2 YFSETQ. CDR3 region: CASSLAALPGANVLTF. CDR3 sequence (DNA): TGCGCCAGCAGCTTGGCTGCGCTACCTGGGGCCAACGTCCTGACTTTC. Complete variable domain (other parts from reference TRBV5-1 and TRBJ2-6): KAGVTQTPRYLIKTRGQQVTLSCSPISGHRSVSWYQQTPGQGLQFLFEYFSETQRNKGNFPGRFSGRQFSNSRSEMNVSTLELGDSALYLCASSLAALPGANVLTFGAGSRLTVL.

CDR3 DNA sequence: TGTGCCAGCTCAGCGGGAGGAGGCAATGAGCAGTTCTTC. The encoded protein is CASSAGGGNEQFF. The chain combines TRBV9 with TRBJ2-1, with 9 bases fitting TRBD2. Germline V gene lookup returns CDR1 SGDLS and CDR2 YYNGEE. V lost 7 bases to trimming and J lost 6 bases; unmatched junction nucleotides: 5. CDR3 length equals 13 residues.

This clone was recorded a few times. This chain uses TRBV6-1 with TRBJ1-1; D is unclear. Germline V gene lookup returns CDR1 MNHNS and CDR2 SASEGT. V lost 5 bases and J lost 6, with 19 bases in between. The CDR3 sequence is 15 residues long. CDR3 coding DNA: TGTGCCAGCAGTAACCAATACCTTCAGCGGGCTGAAGCTTTCTTT. Its translation: CASSNQYLQRAEAFF.

V usage is TRBV19 and J usage is TRBJ1-2; TRBD1 might be the D (6 bases). The V gene lost 6 bases and the J gene lost 1 base, with 12 bases spanning the gap. The CDR3 runs to 14 residues. The germline gives CDR1 LNHDA, CDR2 SQIVND (reference sequence). The DNA of the CDR3 is TGTGCCAGTAGCGACGAGGGGGTTAACTATGGCTACACCTTC. The encoded protein is CASSDEGVNYGYTF.

V is TRBV6-6 and J is TRBJ2-1, with 8 bases that match TRBD2. The CDR3 has 15 amino acids. J gave up 8 bases and V 0 bases, and 6 bases lay outside the gene matches. Germline values: CDR1 MNHNY, CDR2 SVGAGI (reference sequence). The CDR3 is CASSYSDLAGHEQFF. The CDR3 DNA is TGTGCCAGCAGTTACTCGGATCTAGCGGGCCATGAGCAGTTCTTC.

V usage is TRBV7-2 and J usage is TRBJ2-6, with D maybe TRBD1 (5 bases). This CDR3 comprises 17 residues. Germline V gene lookup returns CDR1 SGHTA and CDR2 FQGNSA. The V gene lost 1 base and the J gene lost 0 bases, with 10 bases spanning the gap. CDR3 loop: CASSLGGGSSGANVLTF. CDR3 DNA sequence: TGTGCCAGCAGCTTAGGGGGCGGCAGCTCTGGGGCCAACGTCCTGACTTTC. Full variable domain (remainder filled in from reference TRBV7-2 and TRBJ2-6): GAGVSQSPSNKVTEKGKDVELRCDPISGHTALYWYRQSLGQGLEFLIYFQGNSAPDKSGLPSDRFSAERTGGSVSTLTIQRTQQEDSAVYLCASSLGGGSSGANVLTFGAGSRLTVL.

The chain employs TRBV28 and TRBJ1-2; 10 bases match TRBD1. Germline CDR1 is MDHEN and CDR2 is SYDVKM. J was trimmed by 6 bases and V by 2 bases; bases with no gene match: 9. The CDR3 is 16 residues long. CDR3 region: CASSLGPGQGEDGYTF. CDR3 nucleotides: TGTGCCAGCAGTTTAGGCCCCGGACAGGGGGAGGATGGCTACACCTTC.

This chain uses TRBV28 with TRBJ1-1; D is undetermined. The length of the CDR3 is 13 residues. Trimming stripped 8 bases from V and 4 bases from J, with 14 bases between. Looked up from germline, CDR1 is MDHEN and CDR2 is SYDVKM. The CDR3 region has the DNA TGTGCCAGCCGTCCTAGCAGCAGCACTGAAGCTTTCTTT. This translates into CASRPSSSTEAFF.

The chain carries TRBV30 and TRBJ1-6, with D possibly matching TRBD1 (6 bases). V dropped 4 bases and J dropped 5 bases, with 12 bases sitting between them. The CDR3 runs to 14 residues. Per the germline V gene, CDR1 is GTSNPN and CDR2 is SVGIG (reference sequence). This CDR3 is CAWKGGKNNSPLHF. CDR3 sequence (DNA): TGTGCCTGGAAGGGGGGGAAGAATAATTCACCCCTCCACTTT.

The rearrangement uses TRBV7-8 and TRBJ2-5; TRBD2 matches at 12 bases. Germline assignment: CDR1 SGHVS and CDR2 FQNEAQ. The CDR3 has 18 amino acids. After removal of 1 base from V and 1 base from J, the junction contained 7 bases not matched to a gene. Here the CDR3 reads CASSLVMPSGGAQETQYF. The CDR3, as DNA: TGTGCCAGCAGCTTAGTAATGCCTAGCGGGGGGGCCCAAGAGACCCAGTACTTC.

J is TRBJ2-2 and V is TRBV9, with 7 nucleotides matching TRBD1. The V segment lost 7 bases and the J segment 6 bases; nucleotides outside the gene matches: 3. Germline V CDR1 and CDR2: SGDLS, YYNGEE. The CDR3 length is 12 residues. This CDR3 reads CASSDRAGELFF. The CDR3 DNA reads as TGTGCCAGCTCCGACAGGGCCGGGGAGCTGTTTTTT.

CDR3 residues: CASSPRGNTEAFF. CDR3 coding DNA: TGCGCCAGCAGTCCCAGGGGGAACACTGAAGCTTTCTTT. The rearrangement joins TRBV23-1 to TRBJ1-1; tentative D call: TRBD1 (6 bases). TRBV23-1 qualifies as an ORF whose function is uncertain. CDR3 size: 13 residues. V lost 4 bases to trimming and J lost 1 base, with 7 bases between them.

The V and J genes are TRBV5-4 and TRBJ1-2; D perhaps matches TRBD1 (5 bases). Germline assignment: CDR1 SGHNT and CDR2 YYREEE (reference sequence). CDR3 length equals 14 residues. Trimming took off 0 bases at V and 3 bases at J, with 9 bases between the two ends. CDR3 nucleotide sequence: TGTGCCAGCAGCTTGGGGGGGGGACACTATGGCTACACCTTC. This translates into CASSLGGGHYGYTF.

This chain connects TRBV19 to TRBJ2-2; 10 bases fit TRBD2. V shed 4 bases, J shed 0 bases, and the junction held 2 bases outside the gene matches. Germline-derived CDR1 and CDR2 are LNHDA and SQIVND (reference sequence). There are 16 residues in the CDR3. The CDR3, as DNA: TGTGCCAGTAGTACGGGACTAGCGTCGAACACCGGGGAGCTGTTTTTT. It is translated as CASSTGLASNTGELFF. The full variable domain, its missing parts supplied by reference TRBV19 and TRBJ2-2, is DGGITQSPKYLFRKEGQNVTLSCEQNLNHDAMYWYRQDPGQGLRLIYYSQIVNDFQKGDIAEGYSVSREKKESFPLTVTSAQKNPTAFYLCASSTGLASNTGELFFGEGSRLTVL.

The chain uses TRBV30 and TRBJ2-7, with TRBD1 as a possible D gene (6 bases). The V and J ends lost 4 bases and 4 bases respectively, with 14 bases between them. Germline-derived CDR1 and CDR2 are GTSNPN and SVGIG (reference sequence). There are 13 residues in the CDR3. CDR3 nucleotide sequence: TGTGCCTGGAAGCGGCGCAGGGGATACGAGCAGTACTTC. It codes for CAWKRRRGYEQYF.

The chain links TRBV27 to TRBJ1-1; a weak D match, TRBD1 (5 bases). Germline V gene lookup returns CDR1 MNHEY and CDR2 SMNVEV (reference sequence). Trimming removed 2 bases at V and 10 bases at J, with 14 bases between. CDR3 length equals 13 residues. CDR3 sequence: CASSLESSGGAFF. CDR3 DNA sequence: TGTGCCAGCAGTTTAGAGTCGTCCGGGGGAGCTTTCTTT.

The chain couples TRBV9 to TRBJ2-1; a possible D gene is TRBD1 (6 bases). The length of the CDR3 is 14 residues. CDR1 is SGDLS and CDR2 is YYNGEE in the germline V gene. The V gene lost 8 bases and the J gene lost 2 bases, with 14 bases spanning the gap. The CDR3 sequence: CARGGRIPYNEQFF. CDR3 DNA sequence: TGTGCCAGAGGGGGTAGGATTCCCTACAATGAGCAGTTCTTC. Full variable domain (rest looked up from reference TRBV9 and TRBJ2-1): DSGVTQTPKHLITATGQRVTLRCSPRSGDLSVYWYQQSLDQGLQFLIQYYNGEERAKGNILERFSAQQFPDLHSELNLSSLELGDSALYFCARGGRIPYNEQFFGPGTRLTVL.

This CDR3 reads CASSPRRAENTEAFF. CDR3 DNA: TGTGCCAGCTCACCACGGCGGGCCGAGAACACTGAAGCTTTCTTT. The V call is TRBV18, the J call TRBJ1-1; D not certain. Germline V gene data show CDR1 as KGHSH and CDR2 as LQKENI. The CDR3 length is 15 residues. Trimming took 1 base from V and 1 from J, leaving 10 bases between them.

The rearrangement links TRBV30 to TRBJ1-5, with TRBD1 as a possible D gene (6 bases). This CDR3 is 16 amino acids long. The germline V gene has CDR1 GTSNPN and CDR2 SVGIG (reference sequence). The V and J ends lost 2 bases and 1 base respectively, with 15 bases between them. CDR3 bases: TGTGCCTGGAGTCCGTACCGGGGGGCGAGCAATCAGCCCCAGCATTTT. Translated: CAWSPYRGASNQPQHF.

This clone occurred a few times. The rearrangement joins TRBV28 to TRBJ1-1; 10 positions agree with TRBD1. The CDR3 is made up of 15 amino acids. V dropped 6 bases and J dropped 5; count of bases not matched to a gene: 9. Germline V gene sequence: CDR1 MDHEN, CDR2 SYDVKM. The CDR3 loop reads CASRRQGALVTEAFF. The CDR3 DNA is TGTGCCAGCAGGCGACAGGGGGCATTGGTTACTGAAGCTTTCTTT.

In its sample, this clone was seen a few times. This chain links TRBV7-2 with TRBJ2-1; D not certain. Germline CDR1 and CDR2: SGHTA and FQGNSA. This CDR3 comprises 12 residues. Trimming shortened V by 5 bases and J by 8 bases, and 10 bases separated the two germline ends. CDR3 region: CASSALGHEQFF. CDR3 sequence (DNA): TGTGCCAGCAGCGCCTTGGGCCATGAGCAGTTCTTC.